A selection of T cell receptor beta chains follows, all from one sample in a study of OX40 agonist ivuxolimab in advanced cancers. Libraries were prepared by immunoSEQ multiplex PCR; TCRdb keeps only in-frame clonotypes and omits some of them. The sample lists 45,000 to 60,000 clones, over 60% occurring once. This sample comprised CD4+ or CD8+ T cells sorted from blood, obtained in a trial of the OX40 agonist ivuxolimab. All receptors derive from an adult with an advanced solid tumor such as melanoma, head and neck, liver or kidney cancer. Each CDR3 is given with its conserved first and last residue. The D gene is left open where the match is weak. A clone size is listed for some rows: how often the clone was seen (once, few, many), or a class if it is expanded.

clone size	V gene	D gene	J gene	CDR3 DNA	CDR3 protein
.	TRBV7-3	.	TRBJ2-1	TGTGCCAGCAGCTCCGGGCGGAGGAATGAGCAGTTCTTC	CASSSGRRNEQFF
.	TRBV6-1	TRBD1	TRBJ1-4	TGTGCCTCAGCGGCGCGACCGGGACAGGGTGAAAAACTGTTTTTT	CASAARPGQGEKLFF
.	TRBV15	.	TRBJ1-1	TGTGCCACCAGCAGAGATTACTCTGGGGACACTGAAGCTTTCTTT	CATSRDYSGDTEAFF
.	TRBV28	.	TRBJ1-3	TGTGCCAGCAATAGGGGCTCGGGCTCTGGAAACACCATATATTTT	CASNRGSGSGNTIYF
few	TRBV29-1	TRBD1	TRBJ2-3	TGCAGCGTTGAAGGGCAGGGGGCCTTTGATACGCAGTATTTT	CSVEGQGAFDTQYF
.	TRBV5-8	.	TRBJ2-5	TGTGCCAGCCAAAGGTCGGGAGAGACCCAGTACTTC	CASQRSGETQYF
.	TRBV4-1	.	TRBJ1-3	TGCGCCAGCAGCCCATCATGGGGGGGAAACACCATATATTTT	CASSPSWGGNTIYF
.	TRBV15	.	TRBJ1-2	TGTGCCACCAGCAGGCCAGGGAGTTTCTATGGCTACACCTTC	CATSRPGSFYGYTF
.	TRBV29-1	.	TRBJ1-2	TGCAGCGTTGGGGGGCGTAGTGACTATGGCTACACCTTC	CSVGGRSDYGYTF
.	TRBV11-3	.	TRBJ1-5	TGTGCCAGCAGCTTAGATCCAGGGATGACGCCCCAGCATTTT	CASSLDPGMTPQHF
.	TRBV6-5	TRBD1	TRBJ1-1	TGTGCCAGCAGCCCCGGACAGGGGAACACTGAAGCTTTCTTT	CASSPGQGNTEAFF
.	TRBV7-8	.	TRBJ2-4	TGTGCCAGCAGTCCCGGGACTTGGAGGACCAAAAACATTCAGTACTTC	CASSPGTWRTKNIQYF
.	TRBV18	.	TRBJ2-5	TGTGCCAGCTCATTGGCTCGACAAGAGACCCAGTACTTC	CASSLARQETQYF
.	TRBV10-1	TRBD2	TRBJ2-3	TGCGCCAGCAGCGGGGGAGGGAGCACAGATACGCAGTATTTT	CASSGGGSTDTQYF
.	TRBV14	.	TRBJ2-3	TGTGCCAGCAGCCAATTCTCCACGCAGTATTTT	CASSQFSTQYF
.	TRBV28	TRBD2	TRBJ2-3	TGTGCCAGCAGATCCCCCTTAGCGGGAGAGGGCACAGATACGCAGTATTTT	CASRSPLAGEGTDTQYF
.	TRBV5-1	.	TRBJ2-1	TGCGCCAGCAGCTTGGACGGAAGCTCCTACAATGAGCAGTTCTTC	CASSLDGSSYNEQFF
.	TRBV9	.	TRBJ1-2	TGTGCCAGCAGCGTAGGGGCAGGGAACTATGCTGGCTACACCTTC	CASSVGAGNYAGYTF
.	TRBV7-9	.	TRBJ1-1	TGTGCCAGCAGCTTAGAGTCCGGGGCGGGCACTGAAGCTTTCTTT	CASSLESGAGTEAFF
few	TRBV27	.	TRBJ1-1	TGTGCCAGCAGTTTATCTGGTGGGGTCATGAACACTGAAGCTTTCTTT	CASSLSGGVMNTEAFF
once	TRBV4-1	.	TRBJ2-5	TGCGCCAGCAGACGAGGGCAGTCCTACCAAGAGACCCAGTACTTC	CASRRGQSYQETQYF
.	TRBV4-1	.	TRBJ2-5	TGCGCCAGCAGCCCAGGGCCCCCGGGAGAGACCCAGTACTTC	CASSPGPPGETQYF
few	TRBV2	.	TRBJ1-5	TGTGCCAGCAGTCCCTTCGCGGGGTATAGCAATCAGCCCCAGCATTTT	CASSPFAGYSNQPQHF
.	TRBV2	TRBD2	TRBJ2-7	TGTGCCAGCAGGGGGGGACTAGCGGGCGACGAGCAGTACTTC	CASRGGLAGDEQYF
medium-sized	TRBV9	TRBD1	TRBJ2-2	TGTGCCAGCAGCGTTCAGGGACAGTACACCGGGGAGCTGTTTTTT	CASSVQGQYTGELFF
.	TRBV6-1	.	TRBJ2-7	TGTGCCAGCAGCGGCCAGGGGGGGCAGTACTTC	CASSGQGGQYF
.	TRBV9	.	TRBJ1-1	TGTGCCAGCAGCGTGGATCCGACAGAAACTGAAGCTTTCTTT	CASSVDPTETEAFF
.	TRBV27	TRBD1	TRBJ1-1	TGTGCCAGCAGTTCGGGGACAGGGACTGAAGCTTTCTTT	CASSSGTGTEAFF
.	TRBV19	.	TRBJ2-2	TGTGCCAGTAGCCGAAGTCAGGGACCCTTGGTCCCCGGGGAGCTGTTTTTT	CASSRSQGPLVPGELFF
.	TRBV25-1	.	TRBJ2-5	TGTGCCAGCAGTGGGGGGGTGAGAGCCTTCCAAGAGACCCAGTACTTC	CASSGGVRAFQETQYF
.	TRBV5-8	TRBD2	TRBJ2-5	TGTGCCAGCAGCTCCCGCACTAGCGGGAGAGGTGAAGAGACCCAGTACTTC	CASSSRTSGRGEETQYF
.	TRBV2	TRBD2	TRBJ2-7	TGTGCCAGCAGCCCCCGCCGGACTAGCGGGAGGGCCGTGTACGAGCAGTACTTC	CASSPRRTSGRAVYEQYF
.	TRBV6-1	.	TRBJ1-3	TGTGCCAGCAGTGAAGAGTCCAGGATCTCTGGAAACACCATATATTTT	CASSEESRISGNTIYF
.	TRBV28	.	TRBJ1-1	TGTGCCAGCAGTTTAAGGGCTCGCAGGGCTGAAGCTTTCTTT	CASSLRARRAEAFF
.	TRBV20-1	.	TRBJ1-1	TGCAGTGCCCAGTGGAGCACTGAAGCTTTCTTT	CSAQWSTEAFF
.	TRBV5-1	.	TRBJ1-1	TGCGCCAGCAGCCCAGGGGCCGACACTGAAGCTTTCTTT	CASSPGADTEAFF
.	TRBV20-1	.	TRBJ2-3	TGCAGTGCTAGTACAGATACGCAGTATTTT	CSASTDTQYF
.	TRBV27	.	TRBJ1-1	TGTGCCAGCAGTCCCCTGACAGAAGGGAACACTGAAGCTTTCTTT	CASSPLTEGNTEAFF
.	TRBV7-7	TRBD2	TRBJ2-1	TGTGCTAGCAGCCCTTCTGGGGCGGGAGGGAGTCTTGAGCAGTTCTTC	CASSPSGAGGSLEQFF
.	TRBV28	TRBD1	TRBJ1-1	TGTGCCAGCAGTTTCTCCGACAGGGAGACTGAAGCTTTCTTT	CASSFSDRETEAFF
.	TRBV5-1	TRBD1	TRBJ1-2	TGCGCCAGCAGCGTGACAGGGGAGAGGTATGGCTACACCTTC	CASSVTGERYGYTF
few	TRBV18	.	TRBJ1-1	TGTGCCAGCTCCCTACGAGTAGACACTGAAGCTTTCTTT	CASSLRVDTEAFF
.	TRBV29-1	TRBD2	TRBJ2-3	TGCAGCGGGGGGACACCACATCAAACTAGCGGGAGACGGCTCACAGATACGCAGTATTTT	CSGGTPHQTSGRRLTDTQYF
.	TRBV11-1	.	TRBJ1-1	TGTGCCAGCAGCTTGTGGGCGCGACGGACTGAAGCTTTCTTT	CASSLWARRTEAFF
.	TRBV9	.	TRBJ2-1	TGTGCCAGCAGCGTAGACGGCTCGAGGCTTTACAATGAGCAGTTCTTC	CASSVDGSRLYNEQFF
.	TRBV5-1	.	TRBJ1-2	TGCGCCAGCAGCGAAGATGGCGGGTTCAACTATGGCTACACCTTC	CASSEDGGFNYGYTF
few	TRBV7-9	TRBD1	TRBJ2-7	TGTGCCAGCAGCTTATACATGGGCGACAGGGGGCGCCACGAGCAGTACTTC	CASSLYMGDRGRHEQYF
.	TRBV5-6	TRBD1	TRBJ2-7	TGTGCCAGCAGCAAGGGACAGGGGCGCTACGAGCAGTACTTC	CASSKGQGRYEQYF
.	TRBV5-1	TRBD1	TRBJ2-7	TGCGCCAGCAGTAGGTCCGGGACAGGTATCTACGAGCAGTACTTC	CASSRSGTGIYEQYF
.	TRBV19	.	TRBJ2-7	TGTGCCAGTAGTATGCCCGGGACGCCAACCTACGAGCAGTACTTC	CASSMPGTPTYEQYF
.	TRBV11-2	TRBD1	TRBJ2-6	TGTGCCAGCAGCTTAGGTCGGACAGGGGGCGGCGGGGCCAACGTCCTGACTTTC	CASSLGRTGGGGANVLTF
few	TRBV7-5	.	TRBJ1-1	TGTGCCAGAAGCTTATCGGGACACCACAATATGAACACTGAAGCTTTCTTT	CARSLSGHHNMNTEAFF
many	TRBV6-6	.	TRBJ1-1	TGTGCCAGCCAATTTGGGGACATCACTGAAGCTTTCTTT	CASQFGDITEAFF
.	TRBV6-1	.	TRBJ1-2	TGTGCCAGCAGCTGGTCAGCAGCGCTAAACTATGGCTACACCTTC	CASSWSAALNYGYTF
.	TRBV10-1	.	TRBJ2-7	TGCGCCAGCAGTGAGTCGGGGAGCCGACGGGAGCAGTACTTC	CASSESGSRREQYF